The 27 T cell receptor beta chains below all came from one sample that was sequenced in a study of cytomegalovirus exposure and HLA in healthy donors. This PCR relied on a set of 60 Vbeta primers and 13 Jbeta primers. The table came from immunoSEQ multiplex PCR; TCRdb's copy has only in-frame clones and leaves some out. Found here are under 100,000 clones, more than 75% of them singletons; the top ten hold roughly 8.4%. Sequenced material: PBMCs. These receptors were collected from a human donor in good health.

This clone turned up a few times. This chain links TRBV29-1 with TRBJ2-7; 14 bases map to TRBD2. Trimming removed 5 bases from V and 3 bases from J; junction bases left unmatched: 9. Germline V gene lookup returns CDR1 SQVTM and CDR2 ANQGSEA. This CDR3 comprises 16 residues. The CDR3 protein is CSVILRLAGGDYEQYF. DNA for the CDR3: TGCAGCGTTATTCTTCGACTAGCGGGGGGGGACTACGAGCAGTACTTC.

The V call is TRBV4-3, the J call TRBJ2-2; D possibly corresponds to TRBD2 (6 bases). The CDR3 contains 15 residues. Germline values: CDR1 LGHNA, CDR2 YSLEER. V lost 0 bases, J lost 8 bases, and 13 bases lay in between. As DNA, the CDR3 is TGCGCCAGCAGCCAAGATCCCCAGGCGGGAGGGGAGCTGTTTTTT. It encodes CASSQDPQAGGELFF.

The J gene is TRBJ2-1, the V gene TRBV11-3, with 9 bases matching TRBD2. The CDR3 is made up of 15 amino acids. The germline CDR1 and CDR2 sequences are SGHNT and YENEEA. The junction had 9 bases not matched to a gene; V was cut back by 5 bases and J by 7 bases. The DNA for the CDR3 is TGTGCCAGCAGCCTGATAGCGGGAGCAGGGAATGAGCAGTTCTTC. Translating gives CASSLIAGAGNEQFF.

The rearrangement links TRBV10-3 to TRBJ1-5; TRBD1 agrees at 7 bases. CDR1 ENHRY and CDR2 SYGVKD come from the germline V gene. The CDR3 consists of 14 residues. V shed 6 bases, J shed 3 bases, and the junction held 5 bases outside the gene matches. The CDR3 loop is CAISPGQVNQPQHF. The CDR3 DNA reads as TGTGCCATCAGCCCAGGACAGGTCAATCAGCCCCAGCATTTT.

The chain carries TRBV4-3 and TRBJ1-2, with D hard to call. Germline CDR1 and CDR2: LGHNA and YSLEER. Trimming removed 0 bases from V and 7 bases from J, with 18 bases in between. This CDR3 contains 16 residues. The DNA for the CDR3 is TGCGCCAGCAGCCAAGATTTCGGCAGGTATGAAGTTGGCTACACCTTC. Amino acid sequence: CASSQDFGRYEVGYTF.

The gene calls are TRBV6-5 and TRBJ2-7; 7 nucleotides align to TRBD1. This CDR3 has 14 amino acids. The J segment lost 2 bases and the V segment lost 6 bases, leaving 7 bases of the junction unmatched. Germline assignment: CDR1 MNHEY and CDR2 SVGAGI. The CDR3 loop reads CASRRQGIPYEQYF. The DNA for the CDR3 is TGTGCCAGCAGGCGACAGGGTATACCCTACGAGCAGTACTTC.

CDR3 DNA: TGTGCCAGCAGTCCACAGGGTTTGGATACGCAGTATTTT. Protein sequence: CASSPQGLDTQYF. The gene calls are TRBV2 and TRBJ2-3; tentative D call: TRBD1 (6 bases). The length of the CDR3 is 13 residues. Trimming left V 5 bases short and J 6 bases short, with 12 bases between. Germline CDR1 is SNHLY and CDR2 is FYNNEI.

The rearrangement uses TRBV12-5 and TRBJ2-1; possible D gene TRBD2, 5 bases. The CDR3 covers 15 residues. Trimming left V 0 bases short and J 7 bases short, with 13 bases between. Germline V gene sequence: CDR1 LGHNT, CDR2 FRNRAP. For the CDR3, the DNA is TGTGCTAGTGGTTTGGTAGTCGGGGTCGGGAATGAGCAGTTCTTC. Amino acid sequence: CASGLVVGVGNEQFF. Combining the CDR3 with reference TRBV12-5 and TRBJ2-1 gives the whole variable domain DARVTQTPRHKVTEMGQEVTMRCQPILGHNTVFWYRQTMMQGLELLAYFRNRAPLDDSGMPKDRFSAEMPDATLATLKIQPSEPRDSAVYFCASGLVVGVGNEQFFGPGTRLTVL.

This clone occurred a few times. The rearrangement joins TRBV11-2 to TRBJ2-7; 14 bases agree with TRBD2. The CDR3 totals 17 residues. CDR1 is SGHAT and CDR2 is FQNNGV in the germline V gene. J was trimmed by 4 bases and V by 5 bases; bases with no gene match: 10. The CDR3 loop reads CASSLGLAGVLLYEQYF. In nucleotides, the CDR3 is TGTGCCAGCAGCCTGGGACTAGCGGGAGTCCTCCTATACGAGCAGTACTTC.

This clone was seen once. The chain recombines TRBV5-1 with TRBJ2-5; maybe TRBD1 (6 bases). V lost 0 bases to trimming and J lost 3 bases, with 12 bases between them. The CDR3 runs 15 residues. Germline CDR1 reads SGHRS; CDR2 reads YFSETQ. Here the CDR3 reads CASSLASRTEETQYF. CDR3 coding DNA: TGCGCCAGCAGCTTGGCATCCCGGACAGAAGAGACCCAGTACTTC.

The gene calls are TRBV27 and TRBJ2-2, with D unclear. V dropped 3 bases and J dropped 1 base, with 9 bases sitting between them. The CDR3 sequence is 15 residues long. Germline CDR1 reads MNHEY; CDR2 reads SMNVEV (reference sequence). The CDR3 nucleotides are TGTGCCAGCAGTTTCCGGTCCTTGAACACCGGGGAGCTGTTTTTT. It specifies CASSFRSLNTGELFF.

The rearrangement uses TRBV9 and TRBJ1-5; D unclear. Between the trimmed V and J ends, which lost 2 bases and 5 bases, there was a span of 14 bases. The CDR3 runs to 15 residues. The germline CDR1 and CDR2 sequences are SGDLS and YYNGEE. The CDR3 region is CASSVGLEEDQPQHF. The CDR3, as DNA: TGTGCCAGCAGCGTTGGGTTAGAGGAGGATCAGCCCCAGCATTTT.

This chain uses TRBV27 with TRBJ2-2; D not certain. V was shortened by 0 bases and J by 2 bases, with 13 bases between the two germline ends. From germline, CDR1 is MNHEY and CDR2 SMNVEV (reference sequence). CDR3 size: 17 residues. CDR3 region: CASSLSWAARNTGELFF. The DNA for the CDR3 is TGTGCCAGCAGTTTATCGTGGGCAGCAAGAAACACCGGGGAGCTGTTTTTT.

The chain is built from TRBV6-6 and TRBJ2-3, with D perhaps TRBD2 (6 bases). The CDR3 runs to 15 residues. V was cut by 0 bases and J by 6 bases, with 13 bases left in between. The germline V gene has CDR1 MNHNY and CDR2 SVGAGI (reference sequence). CDR3 nucleotide sequence: TGTGCCAGCAGTTACTCTAGCGGAACTGGGGATACGCAGTATTTT. Protein product: CASSYSSGTGDTQYF.

V gene TRBV5-1 combines with J gene TRBJ1-2, with D unclear. The CDR3 covers 14 residues. V lost 0 bases and J lost 8, with 14 bases in between. CDR1 and CDR2 from the germline V gene are SGHRS and YFSETQ. The CDR3 DNA reads as TGCGCCAGCAGCTTGGAAGTTTCAGGTGGAGGCTACACCTTC. Translation: CASSLEVSGGGYTF.

This chain links TRBV9 with TRBJ1-4; D perhaps matches TRBD1 (5 bases). Per germline, CDR1 SGDLS and CDR2 YYNGEE. There are 14 residues in the CDR3. Trimming left V 7 bases short and J 7 bases short, with 17 bases between. The CDR3 loop is CASGPRGYPEKLFF. The CDR3 region has the DNA TGTGCCAGCGGGCCAAGGGGATATCCTGAAAAACTGTTTTTT.

This clone came up a few times. The V and J genes are TRBV19 and TRBJ2-3, with TRBD2 identical over 7 bases. Germline-derived CDR1 and CDR2 are LNHDA and SQIVND (reference sequence). The CDR3 has 14 residues. After removal of 4 bases from V and 9 bases from J, the junction contained 10 bases not matched to a gene. The chain's CDR3 is CASSTNAGLRTQYF. The CDR3, as DNA: TGTGCCAGTAGTACGAATGCGGGACTACGAACGCAGTATTTT.

The V gene is TRBV19, the J gene TRBJ2-4, with D perhaps matching TRBD1 (5 bases). CDR3 length equals 12 residues. From germline, CDR1 is LNHDA and CDR2 SQIVND (reference sequence). V shed 4 bases and J shed 8 bases, with 9 bases lying between them. This CDR3 reads CASSTRVDIQYF. As DNA, the CDR3 is TGTGCCAGTAGTACCAGGGTGGACATTCAGTACTTC.

This chain connects TRBV7-6 to TRBJ2-1; 8 nucleotides match TRBD1. The CDR3 is 17 residues long. From germline, CDR1 is SGHVS and CDR2 FNYEAQ. Germline trimming cut 4 bases from V and 3 bases from J; bases unmatched to any gene: 11. The CDR3 bases are TGTGCCAGCAGCTCCAGGCCAGACAGGGGTGACTACAATGAGCAGTTCTTC. It specifies CASSSRPDRGDYNEQFF.

This chain connects TRBV6-5 to TRBJ2-7, with D tentatively TRBD1 (5 bases). In germline, CDR1 is MNHEY, CDR2 SVGAGI. The V end was cut by 0 bases, the J end by 2 bases, with 8 bases between. The CDR3 length is 14 residues. CDR3 bases: TGTGCCAGCAGTTACTCGTCGACAGCCTACGAGCAGTACTTC. Protein: CASSYSSTAYEQYF.

The V and J genes are TRBV25-1 and TRBJ1-1, with TRBD1 identical over 7 bases. CDR3 length: 14 residues. J was trimmed by 5 bases and V by 2 bases; bases with no gene match: 5. Germline values: CDR1 MGHDK, CDR2 SYGVNS. The CDR3 DNA follows: TGTGCCAGCAGTGAAGAGGGGGCGGTTACTGAAGCTTTCTTT. Protein: CASSEEGAVTEAFF.

The chain carries TRBV30 and TRBJ1-3; 9 nucleotides match TRBD1. The ends lost 8 bases at V and 2 bases at J; junction bases unmatched: 7. The germline gives CDR1 GTSNPN, CDR2 SVGIG (reference sequence). The CDR3 covers 14 residues. The CDR3 coding sequence is TGTGCCGTTTACAGGGGGCGCGCTGGAAACACCATATATTTT. This gives the protein CAVYRGRAGNTIYF.

The J gene is TRBJ2-1, the V gene TRBV9, with D tentatively TRBD2 (7 bases). Germline V gene data show CDR1 as SGDLS and CDR2 as YYNGEE. The V end lost 0 bases, the J end lost 7 bases, and 20 bases lay between the germline ends. The CDR3 totals 17 residues. CDR3 sequence reads: CASSVDPGRGPRNEQFF. The CDR3 DNA sequence: TGTGCCAGCAGCGTAGACCCCGGGCGGGGGCCCAGGAATGAGCAGTTCTTC.

About this clone itself: A read error may produce the germline difference seen at one junction end. The V call is TRBV5-8, the J call TRBJ2-1; 10 positions agree with TRBD1. The CDR3 totals 15 residues. CDR1 and CDR2 from the germline V gene are SGHTS and YDEGEE. CDR3: CASSLGQGTYNEQFF. CDR3 in DNA: TGTGCCAGCAGTTTGGGACAGGGGACCTACAATGAGCAGTTCTTC.

This sequence joins TRBV10-1 and TRBJ2-7, with D possibly TRBD1 on 5 matching bases. The CDR3 is made up of 13 amino acids. Trimming cost V 1 base and J 5 bases, with 9 bases left between them. CDR1 WNHNN and CDR2 SYGVQD come from the germline V gene (reference sequence). The CDR3 is CASSEYGRDEQYF. The CDR3 DNA reads TGCGCCAGCAGTGAGTACGGCAGGGACGAGCAGTACTTC.

The chain links TRBV20-1 to TRBJ2-5; D not certain. Trimming took off 3 bases at V and 4 bases at J, with 6 bases between the two ends. CDR3 length: 11 residues. CDR1 and CDR2 (germline): DFQATT, SNEGSKA (reference sequence). As DNA, the CDR3 is TGCAGTGCTAGTATCGGAGAGACCCAGTACTTC. Residues: CSASIGETQYF.

The chain joins TRBV5-1 to TRBJ2-5; TRBD2 is a possible D gene (6 bases). The V gene lost 0 bases and the J gene lost 4 bases, with 7 bases spanning the gap. The CDR3 extends over 13 amino acids. Germline V CDR1 and CDR2: SGHRS, YFSETQ. The CDR3 bases are TGCGCCAGCAGCTTGGCCGGGGGAGAGACCCAGTACTTC. As protein: CASSLAGGETQYF.